These 24 T cell receptor beta chains share one sample of origin, sequenced in a study of beta chain features in type 1 diabetes. Expressed TCRB transcripts were sequenced, since all the RNA that had been isolated was reverse transcribed. Some clones are missing from TCRdb's copy, which holds only in-frame ones; the method was immunoSEQ multiplex PCR. The repertoire has about 130,000 clones, 9.2% of them found once; the top ten carry around 0.7%. Sequenced: central memory CD4+ T cells from blood. These TCRs come from a man between 18 and 35 years old in good health.

V usage is TRBV7-2 and J usage is TRBJ1-2; D is unclear. The length of the CDR3 is 15 residues. V was shortened by 4 bases and J by 2 bases, with 14 bases between the two germline ends. CDR1 is SGHTA and CDR2 is FQGNSA in the germline V gene. The CDR3: CASSYPEAGNYGYTF. In nucleotides, the CDR3 is TGTGCCAGCAGCTACCCTGAGGCCGGAAACTATGGCTACACCTTC.

The V call is TRBV18, the J call TRBJ1-1; D possibly corresponds to TRBD1 (6 bases). Germline V gives CDR1 KGHSH, CDR2 LQKENI. The CDR3 runs to 15 residues. V shed 4 bases and J shed 1 base, with 13 bases lying between them. In DNA form, the CDR3 reads TGTGCCAGCTCACTGGGGACAACGGGGAACACTGAAGCTTTCTTT. Translated: CASSLGTTGNTEAFF.

The rearrangement uses TRBV11-1 and TRBJ2-5; maybe TRBD2 (6 bases). Trimming took 4 bases from V and 6 from J, leaving 12 bases between them. Germline CDR1 reads SGHAT; CDR2 reads FQDESV (reference sequence). The CDR3 spans 13 residues. The CDR3 is CASSSLGGQTQYF. The CDR3 coding sequence is TGTGCCAGCAGCTCCCTGGGGGGACAGACCCAGTACTTC.

This clone was detected a few times. The chain is built from TRBV18 and TRBJ2-7, with TRBD2 matching over 9 bases. The CDR3 loop spans 17 amino acids. Germline CDR1 is KGHSH and CDR2 is LQKENI. V lost 2 bases to trimming and J lost 6 bases; unmatched junction nucleotides: 14. The CDR3 region is CASSPAASGAAAREQYF. The CDR3 DNA sequence: TGTGCCAGCTCACCAGCGGCTAGCGGGGCGGCGGCTCGCGAGCAGTACTTC.

The CDR3 here is CASSFTGAPKTEAFF. The CDR3 nucleotides read TGTGCCAGCAGTTTCACAGGAGCTCCCAAGACTGAAGCTTTCTTT. V is TRBV28 and J is TRBJ1-1; a possible D gene is TRBD1 (5 bases). Germline V CDR1 and CDR2: MDHEN, SYDVKM. V was shortened by 3 bases and J by 5 bases, with 16 bases between the two germline ends. The CDR3 sequence is 15 residues long.

This chain joins TRBV5-5 and TRBJ2-7, with TRBD1 as a possible D gene (5 bases). The CDR3 has 15 residues. The germline CDR1 and CDR2 sequences are SGHKS and YYEKEE (reference sequence). Trimming pared 2 bases from V and 1 base from J, leaving 13 bases between. CDR3 sequence reads: CASSLGHSSSYEQYF. In DNA form, the CDR3 reads TGTGCCAGCAGCTTAGGACACTCATCATCCTACGAGCAGTACTTC.

The V and J genes are TRBV28 and TRBJ1-6, with D possibly TRBD1 on 5 matching bases. The V gene's germline CDR1 is MDHEN and CDR2 SYDVKM. V was trimmed by 6 bases and J by 6 bases, leaving 15 bases between them. The CDR3 length is 15 residues. The CDR3 region has the DNA TGTGCCAGCAGACTTCCCGGGGGGACTAATTCACCCCTCCACTTT. The encoded protein is CASRLPGGTNSPLHF.

The J gene is TRBJ2-2, the V gene TRBV7-2; D might be TRBD1 (5 bases). Between the trimmed V and J ends, which lost 5 bases and 4 bases, there was a span of 11 bases. Germline CDR1 SGHTA, CDR2 FQGNSA. This CDR3 is built from 14 residues. The CDR3 DNA sequence: TGTGCCAGCAGCCCCGAGCAGGGCACCGGGGAGCTGTTTTTT. This codes for CASSPEQGTGELFF.

In this sample, this clone turned up a few times. The rearrangement uses TRBV6-5 and TRBJ2-1, with 7 bases that match TRBD1. The V segment lost 6 bases and the J segment 8 bases; nucleotides outside the gene matches: 10. Germline assignment: CDR1 MNHEY and CDR2 SVGAGI. This CDR3 spans 14 amino acids. CDR3 in amino acids: CASRPGQSRYEQFF. The CDR3 DNA follows: TGTGCCAGCAGACCGGGACAGAGCAGGTATGAGCAGTTCTTC.

V is TRBV10-3 and J is TRBJ1-5, with unresolved D. Germline lookup yields CDR1 ENHRY and CDR2 SYGVKD. V gave up 0 bases and J gave up 1 base, with 7 bases separating them. CDR3 length equals 15 residues. The CDR3 protein is CAISESRRSNQPQHF. The DNA for the CDR3 is TGTGCCATCAGTGAGTCTCGGAGAAGCAATCAGCCCCAGCATTTT.

The chain employs TRBV6-1 and TRBJ1-6; D is perhaps TRBD1 (5 bases). From germline, CDR1 is MNHNS and CDR2 SASEGT. CDR3 size: 16 residues. Trimming removed 0 bases from V and 10 bases from J, with 16 bases in between. CDR3 bases: TGTGCCAGCAGTGAAGCCCTCGGGCAGGGAGGGTCACCCCTCCACTTT. Amino acid sequence: CASSEALGQGGSPLHF.

Only a few counts were recorded for this clone. This sequence joins TRBV5-1 and TRBJ2-5; 7 bases map to TRBD1. The CDR3 extends over 11 amino acids. V was pared by 7 bases and J by 4 bases, with 1 base of the junction left unmatched. Germline lookup yields CDR1 SGHRS and CDR2 YFSETQ. CDR3 sequence: CASRDRETQYF. The CDR3 region has the DNA TGCGCCAGCCGGGACAGAGAGACCCAGTACTTC.

The V call is TRBV10-2, the J call TRBJ2-2; 10 bases agree with TRBD1. With V trimmed by 7 bases and J by 4 bases, 6 bases remained unmatched. CDR3 length equals 15 residues. CDR1 is WSHSY and CDR2 is SAAADI in the germline V gene. CDR3 in DNA: TGCGCCAGCAACTCGGGACAGGGGAGCACCGGGGAGCTGTTTTTT. This encodes CASNSGQGSTGELFF.

This clone showed up just a few times. This chain connects TRBV6-6 to TRBJ1-1; 9 nucleotides line up with TRBD1. The CDR3 has 14 amino acids. V dropped 8 bases and J dropped 1; count of bases not matched to a gene: 5. From germline, CDR1 is MNHNY and CDR2 SVGAGI (reference sequence). This chain's CDR3 is CASRDRAANTEAFF. CDR3 nucleotides: TGTGCCAGCCGGGACAGGGCGGCGAACACTGAAGCTTTCTTT.

There are a few counts of this clone. The V and J genes are TRBV5-1 and TRBJ2-1; 8 positions agree with TRBD2. Germline CDR1 reads SGHRS; CDR2 reads YFSETQ. J lost 8 bases, V lost 0 bases, and 13 bases had no gene match. The CDR3 covers 17 residues. CDR3 in amino acids: CASSLAYPGGPVDEQFF. The CDR3 DNA reads TGCGCCAGCAGCTTGGCCTATCCGGGGGGGCCGGTCGATGAGCAGTTCTTC.

This clone was counted at least ten times. The rearrangement uses TRBV18 and TRBJ2-1, with D unresolved. CDR3 length: 14 amino acids. The germline V gene encodes CDR1 KGHSH and CDR2 LQKENI. Trimming took 2 bases from V and 5 from J, leaving 10 bases between them. Written as DNA, the CDR3 is TGTGCCAGCTCACCAGTACCGAGAGACAATGAGCAGTTCTTC. Translation: CASSPVPRDNEQFF.

The chain is built from TRBV7-8 and TRBJ1-5; TRBD1 aligns across 7 bases. CDR1 and CDR2 (germline): SGHVS, FQNEAQ. This CDR3 comprises 16 residues. V lost 3 bases and J lost 3; bases outside the gene matches: 8. Here the CDR3 reads CASSLGSDRLNQPQHF. The CDR3 DNA reads TGTGCCAGCAGCTTGGGTTCGGACAGGCTCAATCAGCCCCAGCATTTT.

This rearrangement joins TRBV5-6 to TRBJ2-3, with 11 nucleotides matching TRBD2. This CDR3 spans 16 amino acids. V shed 3 bases and J 8 bases; nucleotides not matched to a gene: 11. CDR1 is SGHDT and CDR2 is YYEEEE in the germline V gene. The CDR3 sequence is CASSSRRASGGPTQYF. CDR3 in DNA: TGTGCCAGCAGCTCCAGACGGGCTAGCGGGGGGCCTACGCAGTATTTT.

This clone was recorded at least ten times. The junction departs from the called germline gene at one end, perhaps through a read error. The chain links TRBV7-3 to TRBJ1-2; TRBD1 matches 7 bases. Per the germline V gene, CDR1 is SGHTA and CDR2 is FQGTGA. CDR3 length: 13 residues. The CDR3 DNA is TGTGCCAGCAGCTCAAAGACAGGGCGGAGTTGGGCCTTC. Residues: CASSSKTGRSWAF.

This rearrangement joins TRBV2 to TRBJ2-1; no definite D call. The germline gives CDR1 SNHLY, CDR2 FYNNEI. The CDR3 spans 14 residues. V was pared by 6 bases and J by 3 bases, with 12 bases between. The CDR3 reads CASRLRYGYNEQFF. CDR3 in DNA: TGTGCCAGCAGGCTGAGGTACGGCTACAATGAGCAGTTCTTC.

The table lists this clone with a few counts. J is TRBJ1-2 and V is TRBV7-2; weak D call: TRBD1 (5 bases). This CDR3 is 15 amino acids long. Germline V gene sequence: CDR1 SGHTA, CDR2 FQGNSA. Trimming removed 1 base from V and 7 bases from J, with 16 bases in between. CDR3 region: CASSLERRGARGYTF. The CDR3 DNA reads as TGTGCCAGCAGCTTAGAAAGGCGGGGCGCGCGTGGCTACACCTTC. The full variable domain, rest sourced from reference TRBV7-2 and TRBJ1-2, is GAGVSQSPSNKVTEKGKDVELRCDPISGHTALYWYRQSLGQGLEFLIYFQGNSAPDKSGLPSDRFSAERTGGSVSTLTIQRTQQEDSAVYLCASSLERRGARGYTFGSGTRLTVV.

The chain joins TRBV5-6 to TRBJ2-7; the D gene is possibly TRBD1 (7 bases). V was cut by 2 bases and J by 2 bases, with 11 bases left in between. The CDR3 spans 14 residues. Germline V gene sequence: CDR1 SGHDT, CDR2 YYEEEE. CDR3 protein: CASSFGGQTYEQYF. CDR3 DNA sequence: TGTGCCAGCAGCTTCGGGGGACAGACCTACGAGCAGTACTTC. The variable domain in full, completed from reference TRBV5-6 and TRBJ2-7, reads DAGVTQSPTHLIKTRGQQVTLRCSPKSGHDTVSWYQQALGQGPQFIFQYYEEEERQRGNFPDRFSGHQFPNYSSELNVNALLLGDSALYLCASSFGGQTYEQYFGPGTRLTVT.

This chain connects TRBV28 to TRBJ2-5, with D possibly TRBD1 on 5 matching bases. Trimming removed 5 bases at V and 4 bases at J, with 11 bases between. This CDR3 is built from 13 residues. Germline V gives CDR1 MDHEN, CDR2 SYDVKM. The CDR3, as DNA: TGTGCCAGCAGTCCCCGACAGATAGAGACCCAGTACTTC. Residues: CASSPRQIETQYF.

This clone showed up just a few times. This sequence joins TRBV7-2 and TRBJ2-5; 10 nucleotides align to TRBD2. The CDR3 totals 15 residues. J was trimmed by 5 bases and V by 3 bases; bases with no gene match: 6. Germline V gives CDR1 SGHTA, CDR2 FQGNSA. CDR3: CASSFTSGVGETQYF. The DNA for the CDR3 is TGTGCCAGCAGCTTTACTAGCGGGGTTGGTGAGACCCAGTACTTC.